Shown below are 12 T cell receptor beta chains from a single sample sequenced in a study of identical twins. One entry per CDR3 protein results from TCRdb running MiXCR on the 5' RACE reads. Seen here are about 240,000 distinct CDR3 sequences, over 9.5% observed once, and the top ten hold 10%. The material sequenced was memory T cells sorted from blood. All receptors come from a middle-aged man in good health.

The V and J genes are TRBV6-1 and TRBJ1-2, with a possible D match to TRBD1 (6 bases). With 1 base removed from V and 8 bases from J, the gap between germline ends came to 14 bases. Germline assignment: CDR1 MNHNS and CDR2 SASEGT. This CDR3 has 14 residues. The CDR3 nucleotides read TGTGCCAGCAGTGAAGTTACAGGGTTTTCGGGCTACACCTTC. It specifies CASSEVTGFSGYTF.

The table lists this clonotype with many counts. The chain recombines TRBV25-1 with TRBJ1-3; no clear D gene. The CDR3 runs 16 residues. The V and J ends lost 8 bases and 0 bases respectively, with 17 bases between them. The germline V gene has CDR1 MGHDK and CDR2 SYGVNS. Here the CDR3 reads CASARATTSSGNTIYF. The CDR3, as DNA: TGTGCCAGCGCTCGGGCTACGACGAGCTCTGGAAACACCATATATTTT.

The V gene is TRBV6-2 or TRBV6-3, the J gene TRBJ1-6; TRBD1 might be the D (5 bases). V lost 8 bases to trimming and J lost 11 bases, with 28 bases between them. The CDR3 runs to 17 residues. From germline, CDR1 is MNHEY and CDR2 SVGEGT. The CDR3 is CASYDPPGNFVGAPLHF. The CDR3 DNA reads as TGTGCCAGCTACGATCCTCCAGGGAACTTTGTCGGGGCACCCCTCCACTTT.

The chain links TRBV4-2 to TRBJ2-1; the match to TRBD2 covers 10 bases. The CDR3 runs to 15 residues. Per germline, CDR1 LGHNA and CDR2 YNFKEQ. V lost 4 bases to trimming and J lost 5 bases; unmatched junction nucleotides: 5. CDR3 in amino acids: CASSPEREGNNEQFF. The CDR3 DNA is TGTGCCAGCAGCCCGGAGCGGGAGGGTAACAATGAGCAGTTCTTC.

This clonotype was seen ten or more times. V is TRBV9 and J is TRBJ2-2, with D tentatively TRBD1 (7 bases). The germline V and J ends were trimmed by 0 bases and 4 bases, with 10 bases remaining between them. This CDR3 comprises 15 residues. CDR1 and CDR2 from the germline V gene are SGDLS and YYNGEE. CDR3 nucleotides: TGTGCCAGCAGCGTAGCAGGGGGGTTCACCGGGGAGCTGTTTTTT. This gives the protein CASSVAGGFTGELFF.

This clonotype was detected ten times or more. V usage is TRBV7-9 and J usage is TRBJ2-1; 7 bases map to TRBD1. This CDR3 spans 15 amino acids. CDR1 is SEHNR and CDR2 is FQNEAQ in the germline V gene (reference sequence). Germline trimming cut 5 bases from V and 0 bases from J; bases unmatched to any gene: 4. CDR3 in DNA: TGTGCCAGCAGCCCACAGGGGCCCTCCTACAATGAGCAGTTCTTC. It translates to CASSPQGPSYNEQFF.

This clonotype was seen only a few times. CDR3 amino acids: CSARDTARGTTDTQYF. In nucleotides, the CDR3 is TGCAGTGCTAGAGATACTGCGCGGGGGACCACAGATACGCAGTATTTT. The chain combines TRBV20-1 with TRBJ2-3; 7 bases map to TRBD2. The germline V gene encodes CDR1 DFQATT and CDR2 SNEGSKA (reference sequence). This CDR3 is 16 amino acids long. After removal of 0 bases from V and 2 bases from J, the junction contained 8 bases not matched to a gene.

This clonotype has a handful of counts. The V and J genes are TRBV4-1 and TRBJ2-7; 14 bases match TRBD2. The CDR3 loop spans 17 amino acids. Germline CDR1 is MGHRA and CDR2 is YSYEKL. Germline trimming cut 5 bases from V and 2 bases from J; bases unmatched to any gene: 8. This chain's CDR3 is CASSFRTSGGLTYEQYF. The CDR3 nucleotides read TGCGCCAGCAGCTTCCGGACTAGCGGGGGGCTTACCTACGAGCAGTACTTC.

This clonotype occurred many times. The rearrangement links TRBV6-1 to TRBJ2-3; 12 positions match TRBD2. Trimming cost V 7 bases and J 5 bases; bases outside gene matches: 4. The CDR3 spans 14 residues. Germline lookup yields CDR1 MNHNS and CDR2 SASEGT. CDR3 sequence (DNA): TGTGCCAGCATGGAGACTAGCGGGAGAGATACGCAGTATTTT. It specifies CASMETSGRDTQYF.

This chain joins TRBV13 and TRBJ2-3, with 8 bases identical to TRBD2. Trimming cost V 5 bases and J 7 bases; bases outside gene matches: 11. The CDR3 contains 15 residues. In germline, CDR1 is PRHDT, CDR2 FYEKMQ (reference sequence). CDR3 protein: CASSPRVGGAYTQYF. DNA of the CDR3: TGTGCCAGCAGCCCGCGGGTCGGGGGGGCTTATACGCAGTATTTT.

The CDR3, as DNA: TGTGCCAGCAGCTTAGTAGCGACACAGGAGTTCTTC. Its translation is CASSLVATQEFF. This chain connects TRBV7-2 to TRBJ2-1; D may be TRBD1 or TRBD2 (5 bases each). Germline assignment: CDR1 SGHTA and CDR2 FQGNSA. This CDR3 has 12 residues. Trimming took off 1 base at V and 14 bases at J, with 12 bases between the two ends.

This clonotype was detected a few times. This chain connects TRBV7-9 to TRBJ1-2; D is uncertain. V was shortened by 5 bases and J by 5 bases, with 9 bases between the two germline ends. CDR3 length: 12 residues. Per germline, CDR1 SEHNR and CDR2 FQNEAQ (reference sequence). The CDR3 spells CASSARWYGYTF. CDR3 sequence (DNA): TGTGCCAGCAGCGCGCGATGGTATGGCTACACCTTC.